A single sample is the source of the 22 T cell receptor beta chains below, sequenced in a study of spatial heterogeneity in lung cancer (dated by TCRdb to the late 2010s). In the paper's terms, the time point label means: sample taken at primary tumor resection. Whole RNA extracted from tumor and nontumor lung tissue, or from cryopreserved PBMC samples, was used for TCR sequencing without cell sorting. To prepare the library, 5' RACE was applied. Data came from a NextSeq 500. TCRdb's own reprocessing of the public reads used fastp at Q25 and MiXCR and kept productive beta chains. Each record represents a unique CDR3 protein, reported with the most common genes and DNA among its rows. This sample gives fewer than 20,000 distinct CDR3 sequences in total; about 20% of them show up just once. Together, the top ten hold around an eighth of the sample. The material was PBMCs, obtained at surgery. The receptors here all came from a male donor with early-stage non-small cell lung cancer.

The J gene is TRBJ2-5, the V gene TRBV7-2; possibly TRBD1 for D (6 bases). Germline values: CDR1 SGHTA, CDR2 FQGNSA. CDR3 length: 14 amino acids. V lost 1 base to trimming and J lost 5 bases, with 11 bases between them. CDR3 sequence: CASSLVRGRETQYF. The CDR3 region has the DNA TGTGCCAGCAGCTTAGTCAGGGGCCGGGAGACCCAGTACTTC. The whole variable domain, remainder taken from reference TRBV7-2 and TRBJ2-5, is GAGVSQSPSNKVTEKGKDVELRCDPISGHTALYWYRQSLGQGLEFLIYFQGNSAPDKSGLPSDRFSAERTGGSVSTLTIQRTQQEDSAVYLCASSLVRGRETQYFGPGTRLLVL.

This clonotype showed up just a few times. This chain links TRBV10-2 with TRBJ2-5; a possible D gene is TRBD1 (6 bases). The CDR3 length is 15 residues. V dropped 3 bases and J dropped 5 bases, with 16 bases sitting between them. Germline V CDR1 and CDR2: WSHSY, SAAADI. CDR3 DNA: TGCGCCAGCAGTGACGTCCAGGGGAGCCAGGAGACCCAGTACTTC. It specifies CASSDVQGSQETQYF.

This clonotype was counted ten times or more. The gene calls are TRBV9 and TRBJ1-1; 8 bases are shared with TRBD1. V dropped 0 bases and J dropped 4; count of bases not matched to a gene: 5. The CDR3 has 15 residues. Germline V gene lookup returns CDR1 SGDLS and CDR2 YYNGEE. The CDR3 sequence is CASSVGAGGGTEAFF. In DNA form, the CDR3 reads TGTGCCAGCAGCGTAGGGGCAGGGGGCGGCACTGAAGCTTTCTTT.

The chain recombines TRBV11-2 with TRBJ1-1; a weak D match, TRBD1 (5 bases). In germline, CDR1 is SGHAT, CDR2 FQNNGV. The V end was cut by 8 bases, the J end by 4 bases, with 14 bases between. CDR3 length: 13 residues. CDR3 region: CASGTLLGTEAFF. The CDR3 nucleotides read TGTGCCAGCGGGACTTTATTGGGCACTGAAGCTTTCTTT.

CDR3 in amino acids: CSGGRGLQPQHF. As DNA, the CDR3 is TGCAGTGGGGGGCGAGGTTTACAGCCCCAGCATTTT. This chain joins TRBV20-1 and TRBJ1-5, with D possibly TRBD1 on 6 matching bases. Looked up from germline, CDR1 is DFQATT and CDR2 is SNEGSKA (reference sequence). This CDR3 has 12 residues. V was pared by 7 bases and J by 7 bases, with 14 bases between.

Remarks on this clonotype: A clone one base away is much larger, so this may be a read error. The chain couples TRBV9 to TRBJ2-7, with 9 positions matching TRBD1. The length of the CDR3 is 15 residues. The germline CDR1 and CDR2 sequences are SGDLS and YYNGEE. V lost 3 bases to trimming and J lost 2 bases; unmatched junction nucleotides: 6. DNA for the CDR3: TGTGCCAGCAGCGAGGAACAGGGGGCGACCTACGAGCAGTACTTC. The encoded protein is CASSEEQGATYEQYF.

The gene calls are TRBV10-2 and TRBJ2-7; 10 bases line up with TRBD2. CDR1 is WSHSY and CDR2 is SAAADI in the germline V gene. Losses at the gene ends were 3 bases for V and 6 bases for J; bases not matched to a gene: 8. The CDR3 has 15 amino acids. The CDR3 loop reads CASSESGGATREQYF. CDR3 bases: TGCGCCAGCAGTGAAAGCGGGGGGGCGACTCGCGAGCAGTACTTC.

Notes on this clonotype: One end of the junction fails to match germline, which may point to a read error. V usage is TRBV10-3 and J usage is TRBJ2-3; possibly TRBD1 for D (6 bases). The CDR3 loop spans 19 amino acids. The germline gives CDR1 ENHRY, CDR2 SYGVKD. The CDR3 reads CATSDFVGRRTDSTDTQYF. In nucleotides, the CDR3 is TGTGCCACCAGTGATTTCGTCGGCCGGCGGACAGATAGCACAGATACGCAGTATTTT.

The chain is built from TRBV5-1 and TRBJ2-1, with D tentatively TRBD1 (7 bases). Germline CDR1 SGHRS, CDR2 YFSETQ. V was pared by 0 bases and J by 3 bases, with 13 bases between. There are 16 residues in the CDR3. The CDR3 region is CASSLAGAGGYNEQFF. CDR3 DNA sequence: TGCGCCAGCAGCTTGGCGGGGGCAGGGGGCTACAATGAGCAGTTCTTC.

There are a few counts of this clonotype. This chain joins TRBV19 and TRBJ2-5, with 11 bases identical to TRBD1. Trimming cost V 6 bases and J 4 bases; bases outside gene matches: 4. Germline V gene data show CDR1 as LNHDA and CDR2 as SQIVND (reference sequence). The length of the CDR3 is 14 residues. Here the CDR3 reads CASSRTGGVETQYF. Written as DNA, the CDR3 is TGTGCCAGTAGCCGGACAGGGGGCGTAGAGACCCAGTACTTC.

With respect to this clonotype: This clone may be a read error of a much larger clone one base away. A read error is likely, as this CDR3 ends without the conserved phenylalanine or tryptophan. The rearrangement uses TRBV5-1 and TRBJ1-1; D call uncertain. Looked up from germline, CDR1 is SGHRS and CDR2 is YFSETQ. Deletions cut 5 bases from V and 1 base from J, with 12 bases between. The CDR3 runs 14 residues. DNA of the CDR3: TGCGCCAGCAGGTCTGTGTTCGGGAACACTGAAGCTTTCTCT. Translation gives CASRSVFGNTEAFS.

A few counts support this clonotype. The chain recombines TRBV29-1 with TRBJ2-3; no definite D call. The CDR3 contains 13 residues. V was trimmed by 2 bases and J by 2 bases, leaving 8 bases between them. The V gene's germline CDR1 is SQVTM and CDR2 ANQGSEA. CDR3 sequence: CSVERTNTDTQYF. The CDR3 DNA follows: TGCAGCGTTGAACGCACGAACACAGATACGCAGTATTTT.

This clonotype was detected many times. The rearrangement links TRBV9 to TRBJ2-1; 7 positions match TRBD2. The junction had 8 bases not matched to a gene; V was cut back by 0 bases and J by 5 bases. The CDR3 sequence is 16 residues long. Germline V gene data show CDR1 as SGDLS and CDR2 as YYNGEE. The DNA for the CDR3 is TGTGCCAGCAGCGTAGGGGGTGGACTAGTTGACAATGAGCAGTTCTTC. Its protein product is CASSVGGGLVDNEQFF.

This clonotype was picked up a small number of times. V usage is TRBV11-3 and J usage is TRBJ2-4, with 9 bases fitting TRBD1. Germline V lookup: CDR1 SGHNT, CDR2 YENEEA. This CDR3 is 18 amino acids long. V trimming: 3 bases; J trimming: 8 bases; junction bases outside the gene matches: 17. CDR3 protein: CASSFGTGTGTPRDIQYF. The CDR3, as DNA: TGTGCCAGCAGCTTTGGGACCGGGACAGGGACCCCAAGGGACATTCAGTACTTC.

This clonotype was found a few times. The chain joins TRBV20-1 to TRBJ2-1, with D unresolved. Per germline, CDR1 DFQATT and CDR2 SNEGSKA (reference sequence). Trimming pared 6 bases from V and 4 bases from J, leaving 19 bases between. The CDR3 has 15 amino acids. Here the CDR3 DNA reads TGCAGTGCCCCCCGTTCCTTGGCGACTTACAATGAGCAGTTCTTC. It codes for CSAPRSLATYNEQFF.

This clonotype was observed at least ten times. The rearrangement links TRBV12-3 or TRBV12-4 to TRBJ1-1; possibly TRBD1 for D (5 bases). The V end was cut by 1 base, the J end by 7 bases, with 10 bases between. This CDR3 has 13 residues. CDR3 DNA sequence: TGTGCCAGCAGTTTAGTGGGGGGTGGTGAAGCTTTCTTT. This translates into CASSLVGGGEAFF.

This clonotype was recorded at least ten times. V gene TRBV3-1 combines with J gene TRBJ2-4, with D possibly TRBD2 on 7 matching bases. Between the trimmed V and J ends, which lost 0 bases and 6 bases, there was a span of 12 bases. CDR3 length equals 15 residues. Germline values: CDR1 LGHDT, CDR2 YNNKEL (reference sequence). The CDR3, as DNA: TGTGCCAGCAGCCAAGATGGGGGGGGCGGAAACATTCAGTACTTC. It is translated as CASSQDGGGGNIQYF.

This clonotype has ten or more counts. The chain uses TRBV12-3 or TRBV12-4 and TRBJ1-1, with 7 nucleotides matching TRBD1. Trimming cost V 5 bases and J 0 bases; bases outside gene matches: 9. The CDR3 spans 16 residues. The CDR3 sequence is CASSKGGGGVNTEAFF. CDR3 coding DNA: TGTGCCAGCAGTAAAGGGGGCGGCGGGGTGAACACTGAAGCTTTCTTT.

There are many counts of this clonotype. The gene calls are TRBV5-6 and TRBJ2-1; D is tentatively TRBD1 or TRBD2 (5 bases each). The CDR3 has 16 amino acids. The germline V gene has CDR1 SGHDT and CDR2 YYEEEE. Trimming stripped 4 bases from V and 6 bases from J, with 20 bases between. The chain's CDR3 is CASSASFFTGGNEQFF. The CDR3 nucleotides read TGTGCCAGCAGCGCTAGCTTCTTCACTGGGGGCAATGAGCAGTTCTTC.

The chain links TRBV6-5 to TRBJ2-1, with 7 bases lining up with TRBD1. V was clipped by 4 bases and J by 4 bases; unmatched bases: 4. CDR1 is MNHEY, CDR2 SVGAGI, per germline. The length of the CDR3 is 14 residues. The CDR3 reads CASSSPGQYNEQFF. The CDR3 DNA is TGTGCCAGCAGTTCCCCGGGACAGTACAATGAGCAGTTCTTC.

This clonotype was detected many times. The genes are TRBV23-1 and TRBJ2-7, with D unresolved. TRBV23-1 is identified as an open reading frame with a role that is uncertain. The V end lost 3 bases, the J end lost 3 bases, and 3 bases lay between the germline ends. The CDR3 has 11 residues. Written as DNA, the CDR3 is TGCGCCAGCAGTCAGGACTACGAGCAGTACTTC. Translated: CASSQDYEQYF.

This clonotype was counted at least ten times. CDR3 DNA: TGCGCCAGCAGCTTGGCCCCGGGACAGACCTACGAGCAGTACTTC. Protein: CASSLAPGQTYEQYF. The J gene is TRBJ2-7, the V gene TRBV5-1, with 7 bases identical to TRBD1. The J segment lost 2 bases and the V segment lost 0 bases, leaving 5 bases of the junction unmatched. The germline CDR1 and CDR2 sequences are SGHRS and YFSETQ. CDR3 length equals 15 residues.